A single sample gave rise to the 19 T cell receptor beta chains below, sequenced in a study of shared clonotypes between healthy human individuals. Some clones are missing from TCRdb's copy, which holds only in-frame ones; the method was immunoSEQ multiplex PCR. This sample has some 900,000 clones, with 70% to 85% found just once. Sequencing used memory CD4+ T cells sorted from blood. As to subset: CD45RA-negative fraction. The receptors here all came from a man between 18 and 35 years old in good health.

This chain connects TRBV25-1 to TRBJ1-1; D unresolved. The CDR3 is 14 amino acids. CDR1 MGHDK and CDR2 SYGVNS come from the germline V gene. V was shortened by 6 bases and J by 5 bases, with 16 bases between the two germline ends. The CDR3 region has the DNA TGTGCCAGCAGCCCTCCTCAACAAGGGACTGAAGCTTTCTTT. It encodes CASSPPQQGTEAFF.

V gene TRBV6-5 combines with J gene TRBJ2-1; unclear D gene. CDR3 size: 14 residues. The V gene's germline CDR1 is MNHEY and CDR2 SVGAGI. V lost 1 base and J 5 bases, leaving 9 bases between the germline ends. CDR3 region: CASSYFGQNNEQFF. CDR3 coding DNA: TGTGCCAGCAGTTACTTTGGGCAGAACAATGAGCAGTTCTTC.

The J gene is TRBJ2-7, the V gene TRBV6-5; 9 nucleotides agree with TRBD1. This CDR3 region has 13 residues. In germline, CDR1 is MNHEY, CDR2 SVGAGI. V was pared by 8 bases and J by 7 bases, with 9 bases of the junction left unmatched. CDR3 sequence: CASGDRATGEQYF. Written as DNA, the CDR3 is TGTGCCAGCGGGGACAGGGCGACTGGAGAGCAGTACTTC.

The CDR3 region is CASTPSLRGSSSYNSPLHF. CDR3 coding DNA: TGTGCCAGCACCCCATCACTTAGGGGCAGCAGCTCCTATAATTCACCCCTCCACTTT. V gene TRBV28 combines with J gene TRBJ1-6, with a weak D call TRBD1 (5 bases). The length of the CDR3 is 19 residues. V was shortened by 7 bases and J by 0 bases, with 22 bases between the two germline ends. Germline V gene data show CDR1 as MDHEN and CDR2 as SYDVKM.

The CDR3 DNA follows: TGTGCCAGCAGCCTCGGGGGGGCGGGGGTCCAAGATACGCAGTATTTT. It codes for CASSLGGAGVQDTQYF. V gene TRBV7-2 combines with J gene TRBJ2-3, with 8 positions matching TRBD2. The germline V gene encodes CDR1 SGHTA and CDR2 FQGNSA. The CDR3 totals 16 residues. With 5 bases clipped from V and 5 bases from J, the junction kept 12 bases outside the gene matches. The whole variable domain, filled in from reference TRBV7-2 and TRBJ2-3, reads GAGVSQSPSNKVTEKGKDVELRCDPISGHTALYWYRQSLGQGLEFLIYFQGNSAPDKSGLPSDRFSAERTGGSVSTLTIQRTQQEDSAVYLCASSLGGAGVQDTQYFGPGTRLTVL.

The V gene is TRBV7-2, the J gene TRBJ1-2; no firm D call. V was trimmed by 2 bases and J by 8 bases, leaving 12 bases between them. The length of the CDR3 is 13 residues. Germline V gene lookup returns CDR1 SGHTA and CDR2 FQGNSA. This chain's CDR3 is CASSLYGSRGYTF. The CDR3 coding sequence is TGTGCCAGCAGCTTATACGGGTCCAGAGGCTACACCTTC.

The rearrangement joins TRBV29-1 to TRBJ1-3; D may be TRBD1 (5 bases). V was pared by 7 bases and J by 4 bases, with 14 bases between. The CDR3 extends over 13 amino acids. Germline loops: CDR1 SQVTM, CDR2 ANQGSEA. CDR3 coding DNA: TGCAGCGCCGAATCAGGGTCAGGAAACACCATATATTTT. The encoded protein is CSAESGSGNTIYF.

The sample holds one count of this clone. The V call is TRBV5-5, the J call TRBJ2-7; maybe TRBD2 (5 bases). V was clipped by 0 bases and J by 2 bases, with 12 bases between them. This CDR3 spans 15 amino acids. Germline lookup yields CDR1 SGHKS and CDR2 YYEKEE (reference sequence). The CDR3 DNA reads as TGTGCCAGCAGCTTGGCGGGAACCGCTACCTACGAGCAGTACTTC. Translation: CASSLAGTATYEQYF.

This rearrangement joins TRBV28 to TRBJ2-3; D tentatively reads TRBD1 or TRBD2 (6 bases each). CDR1 and CDR2 (germline): MDHEN, SYDVKM. Trimming took 1 base from V and 2 from J, leaving 10 bases between them. This CDR3 is 15 amino acids long. The CDR3 is CASSLSGANTDTQYF. The DNA for the CDR3 is TGTGCCAGCAGTTTATCGGGGGCCAACACAGATACGCAGTATTTT.

Ten or more counts support this clone. The genes are TRBV7-9 and TRBJ2-7; D call uncertain. The CDR3 is 12 residues long. Trimming shortened V by 5 bases and J by 7 bases, and 12 bases separated the two germline ends. From germline, CDR1 is SEHNR and CDR2 FQNEAQ (reference sequence). The CDR3 DNA is TGTGCCAGCAGCCCCAAGCCAGAGGAGCAGTACTTC. Residues: CASSPKPEEQYF. The complete variable domain, with remaining parts taken from reference TRBV7-9 and TRBJ2-7, reads DTGVSQNPRHKITKRGQNVTFRCDPISEHNRLYWYRQTLGQGPEFLTYFQNEAQLEKSRLLSDRFSAERPKGSFSTLEIQRTEQGDSAMYLCASSPKPEEQYFGPGTRLTVT.

With respect to this clone: This sample also contains other DNA sequences that code for the same CDR3. The chain joins TRBV10-3 to TRBJ1-2; D possibly corresponds to TRBD1 (5 bases). The CDR3 contains 15 residues. With 0 bases removed from V and 0 bases from J, the gap between germline ends came to 8 bases. The V gene's germline CDR1 is ENHRY and CDR2 SYGVKD. The CDR3 DNA follows: TGTGCCATCAGTGAGTCGGGGGGAGCTAACTATGGCTACACCTTC. This sequence encodes CAISESGGANYGYTF.

V usage is TRBV5-6 and J usage is TRBJ2-3, with D unresolved. The V and J ends lost 2 bases and 4 bases respectively, with 8 bases between them. CDR1 and CDR2 (germline): SGHDT, YYEEEE. CDR3 length equals 13 residues. The CDR3 loop reads CASSFWRSDTQYF. CDR3 coding DNA: TGTGCCAGCAGCTTTTGGCGCTCAGATACGCAGTATTTT.

Worth noting for this clone: Other DNA sequences within the sample encode an identical CDR3. The chain links TRBV28 to TRBJ2-3; 8 bases match TRBD1. Germline loops: CDR1 MDHEN, CDR2 SYDVKM. There are 15 residues in the CDR3. Trimming at V came to 5 bases and at J to 0 bases, leaving 4 bases not matched to a gene. CDR3 nucleotide sequence: TGTGCCAGCAGTCCGGGGACAGGAAGCACAGATACGCAGTATTTT. Amino acids: CASSPGTGSTDTQYF.

The chain couples TRBV6-1 to TRBJ1-5; D perhaps matches TRBD1 (6 bases). The ends were cut back, 7 bases at V and 6 bases at J, with 13 bases in the middle. The CDR3 runs to 13 residues. CDR1 and CDR2 (germline): MNHNS, SASEGT. The CDR3 protein is CASTTGIFQPQHF. The CDR3 coding sequence is TGTGCCAGCACAACAGGGATTTTTCAGCCCCAGCATTTT.

The V and J genes are TRBV28 and TRBJ2-1; 10 positions agree with TRBD2. Germline loops: CDR1 MDHEN, CDR2 SYDVKM. This CDR3 is 16 amino acids long. Trimming at V came to 0 bases and at J to 12 bases, leaving 11 bases not matched to a gene. The CDR3, as DNA: TGTGCCAGCAGTTTATGGAGAACTAGCGGGACTGGGGTGCAGTTCTTC. Its translation: CASSLWRTSGTGVQFF. The full variable domain, completed using reference TRBV28 and TRBJ2-1, is DVKVTQSSRYLVKRTGEKVFLECVQDMDHENMFWYRQDPGLGLRLIYFSYDVKMKEKGDIPEGYSVSREKKERFSLILESASTNQTSMYLCASSLWRTSGTGVQFFGPGTRLTVL.

V and J are TRBV7-9 and TRBJ1-1, with unresolved D. V shed 1 base and J shed 7 bases, with 16 bases lying between them. The CDR3 sequence is 15 residues long. Germline lookup yields CDR1 SEHNR and CDR2 FQNEAQ (reference sequence). CDR3 residues: CASSLGMSEGSEAFF. The CDR3 coding sequence is TGTGCCAGCAGCTTAGGCATGTCAGAGGGTAGTGAAGCTTTCTTT.

J is TRBJ1-5 and V is TRBV5-1; D is possibly TRBD1 (5 bases). Germline V lookup: CDR1 SGHRS, CDR2 YFSETQ. V dropped 4 bases and J dropped 8 bases, with 19 bases sitting between them. This CDR3 region has 15 residues. The CDR3 coding sequence is TGCGCCAGCAGCGGAACCGGGGCCAATAACGAGCCCCAGCATTTT. Translation gives CASSGTGANNEPQHF.

The chain has TRBV9 and TRBJ2-5; no clear D gene. Germline values: CDR1 SGDLS, CDR2 YYNGEE. The CDR3 totals 14 residues. The V gene lost 0 bases and the J gene lost 1 base, with 7 bases spanning the gap. The CDR3 DNA reads TGTGCCAGCAGCGTAGCGGCGGCCCAAGAGACCCAGTACTTC. It is translated as CASSVAAAQETQYF.

The chain recombines TRBV18 with TRBJ1-6, with D unresolved. Between the trimmed V and J ends, which lost 6 bases and 6 bases, there was a span of 15 bases. CDR3 length: 15 residues. Germline V CDR1 and CDR2: KGHSH, LQKENI. CDR3 in amino acids: CASSAGIQTNSPLHF. The CDR3 DNA reads as TGTGCCAGCTCGGCGGGGATCCAGACTAATTCACCCCTCCACTTT.